These T cell receptor beta chains were read from a single sample in a study of a mutant IDH1 vaccine in newly diagnosed glioma. Sequencing was performed with immunoSEQ multiplex PCR; in TCRdb, only in-frame clones are kept and a portion is missing. The sample contains 80,000 to 100,000 clones, over 75% of which appear only once. The source material was PBMCs, sampled from a glioma patient treated with radiotherapy, temozolomide or both. These receptors were taken from a man aged 40-55 years with glioma. Some clones in this sample may be carry-over from other donors' samples. CDR3s include the opening cysteine and the closing phenylalanine or tryptophan. The order of the fields is V gene, J gene, clone size, D gene, CDR3 protein, CDR3 DNA. The D gene is left open where the match is weak. The size field is filled for only some rows; it gives once, few, many or a size class.

V: TRBV6-6; J: TRBJ1-1; size: NA; D: NA; CDR3: CASSGEQGAYTEAFF; DNA: TGTGCCAGCAGTGGGGAACAGGGAGCGTACACTGAAGCTTTCTTT
V: TRBV2; J: TRBJ1-5; size: NA; D: NA; CDR3: CASRAVMGSNQPQHF; DNA: TGTGCCAGCAGGGCCGTTATGGGGAGCAATCAGCCCCAGCATTTT
V: TRBV2; J: TRBJ2-7; size: once; D: NA; CDR3: CASRATDYGQYF; DNA: TGTGCCAGCAGAGCGACAGATTATGGGCAGTACTTC
V: TRBV6-1; J: TRBJ2-3; size: NA; D: NA; CDR3: CASSEYTSTVTQYF; DNA: TGTGCCAGCAGTGAATATACCTCGACAGTTACGCAGTATTTT
V: TRBV7-2; J: TRBJ1-1; size: NA; D: NA; CDR3: CASSLYREGTEAFF; DNA: TGTGCCAGCAGCCTGTACAGGGAGGGGACTGAAGCTTTCTTT
V: TRBV6-1; J: TRBJ1-2; size: NA; D: NA; CDR3: CASSDGQNYGYTF; DNA: TGTGCCAGCAGTGACGGGCAAAACTATGGCTACACCTTC
V: TRBV19; J: TRBJ1-3; size: NA; D: TRBD1; CDR3: CASSRDRGSGNTIYF; DNA: TGTGCCAGTAGTAGGGACAGGGGGAGTGGAAACACCATATATTTT
V: TRBV5-1; J: TRBJ2-3; size: NA; D: TRBD2; CDR3: CASSRGGASTATDTQYF; DNA: TGCGCCAGCAGTCGCGGGGGGGCGTCTACCGCAACAGATACGCAGTATTTT
V: TRBV18; J: TRBJ2-1; size: NA; D: NA; CDR3: CASSPDGTSYNEQFF; DNA: TGTGCCAGCTCACCAGACGGGACCTCCTACAATGAGCAGTTCTTC
V: TRBV5-1; J: TRBJ1-4; size: NA; D: NA; CDR3: CASSSGTTNEKLFF; DNA: TGCGCCAGCAGTAGTGGGACAACTAATGAAAAACTGTTTTTT
V: TRBV4-2; J: TRBJ1-4; size: NA; D: TRBD1; CDR3: CASSQVGQGSEKLFF; DNA: TGTGCCAGCAGCCAAGTAGGACAGGGTAGTGAAAAACTGTTTTTT
V: TRBV7-9; J: TRBJ2-1; size: NA; D: TRBD1; CDR3: CASSPGTDNEQFF; DNA: TGTGCCAGCAGCCCCGGGACAGACAATGAGCAGTTCTTC
V: TRBV5-1; J: TRBJ2-7; size: NA; D: NA; CDR3: CASSSEQGMYEQYF; DNA: TGCGCCAGCAGCTCGGAACAGGGTATGTACGAGCAGTACTTC
V: TRBV18; J: TRBJ2-7; size: NA; D: TRBD2; CDR3: CASSGGLAGTNEQYF; DNA: TGTGCCAGCTCAGGGGGACTAGCGGGGACGAACGAGCAGTACTTC
V: TRBV6-6; J: TRBJ2-7; size: NA; D: TRBD1; CDR3: CASRPGQGDYEQYF; DNA: TGTGCCAGCAGACCGGGACAGGGGGACTACGAGCAGTACTTC
V: TRBV5-4; J: TRBJ2-4; size: few; D: TRBD1; CDR3: CASNGGTGENIQYF; DNA: TGTGCCAGCAACGGCGGGACAGGGGAAAACATTCAGTACTTC
V: TRBV30; J: TRBJ1-6; size: NA; D: NA; CDR3: CAWSVRSGGVGSPLHF; DNA: TGTGCCTGGAGTGTACGTTCTGGAGGGGTAGGATCACCCCTCCACTTT
V: TRBV29-1; J: TRBJ2-5; size: NA; D: NA; CDR3: CSAERREETQYF; DNA: TGCAGCGCCGAGAGGAGGGAAGAGACCCAGTACTTC
V: TRBV4-2; J: TRBJ2-1; size: once; D: NA; CDR3: CASSQDPAGSYNEQFF; DNA: TGTGCCAGCAGCCAAGATCCAGCGGGCTCCTACAATGAGCAGTTCTTC
V: TRBV27; J: TRBJ2-1; size: NA; D: TRBD1; CDR3: CATRGHSYNEQFF; DNA: TGTGCCACTAGGGGGCACTCCTACAATGAGCAGTTCTTC
V: TRBV6-1; J: TRBJ1-6; size: NA; D: NA; CDR3: CASRSGYSPLHF; DNA: TGTGCCAGCCGGTCTGGGTATTCACCCCTCCACTTT
V: TRBV6-5; J: TRBJ1-2; size: NA; D: NA; CDR3: CASSDHDGPYGYTF; DNA: TGTGCCAGCAGTGACCACGATGGCCCGTATGGCTACACCTTC
V: TRBV6-1; J: TRBJ1-2; size: NA; D: TRBD1; CDR3: CASSEGWDSLWAYTF; DNA: TGTGCCAGCAGTGAAGGGTGGGACAGCCTATGGGCCTACACCTTC
V: TRBV6-1; J: TRBJ1-6; size: NA; D: NA; CDR3: CASRNNSPLHF; DNA: TGTGCCAGCAGAAATAATTCACCCCTCCACTTT
V: TRBV5-1; J: TRBJ1-2; size: NA; D: NA; CDR3: CASSLDGGAGGYTF; DNA: TGCGCCAGCAGCTTGGATGGCGGGGCGGGAGGCTACACCTTC
V: TRBV4-1; J: TRBJ1-1; size: NA; D: NA; CDR3: CASSQDPGASGAFF; DNA: TGCGCCAGCAGCCAAGATCCGGGGGCTTCCGGAGCTTTCTTT
V: TRBV10-2; J: TRBJ1-1; size: few; D: NA; CDR3: CASSVSGQNTEAFF; DNA: TGCGCCAGCAGTGTATCGGGGCAGAACACTGAAGCTTTCTTT
V: TRBV11-2; J: TRBJ2-5; size: NA; D: NA; CDR3: CASRRGRHQETQYF; DNA: TGTGCCAGCAGAAGGGGCAGACACCAAGAGACCCAGTACTTC
V: TRBV5-1; J: TRBJ2-5; size: NA; D: TRBD1; CDR3: CASSSGQGFGETQYF; DNA: TGCGCCAGCAGCTCGGGACAGGGCTTCGGAGAGACCCAGTACTTC
V: TRBV5-6; J: TRBJ1-1; size: NA; D: TRBD1; CDR3: CASSWGTGTTEAFF; DNA: TGTGCCAGCAGCTGGGGGACAGGAACGACTGAAGCTTTCTTT
V: TRBV4-1; J: TRBJ2-3; size: NA; D: NA; CDR3: CASSPRPGTADTQYF; DNA: TGCGCCAGCAGCCCCAGGCCTGGGACGGCAGATACGCAGTATTTT
V: TRBV12-5; J: TRBJ1-5; size: NA; D: NA; CDR3: CASGRTANQPQHF; DNA: TGTGCTAGTGGACGGACGGCGAATCAGCCCCAGCATTTT
V: TRBV15; J: TRBJ2-5; size: NA; D: TRBD1; CDR3: CATSPRGQGGQTQYF; DNA: TGTGCCACCAGCCCCCGGGGACAGGGGGGACAGACCCAGTACTTC
V: TRBV6-5; J: TRBJ2-4; size: NA; D: NA; CDR3: CASSYSQWKYF; DNA: TGTGCCAGCAGTTACTCGCAGTGGAAGTACTTC
V: TRBV30; J: TRBJ1-3; size: NA; D: TRBD1; CDR3: CAWSVSQGAAPIYF; DNA: TGTGCCTGGAGTGTGTCCCAGGGGGCCGCCCCCATATATTTT
V: TRBV2; J: TRBJ1-2; size: NA; D: NA; CDR3: CASTQRAGSGYTF; DNA: TGTGCCAGCACCCAACGGGCTGGGAGTGGCTACACCTTC
V: TRBV21-1; J: TRBJ1-5; size: NA; D: NA; CDR3: CASSPGGGQGPQPQHF; DNA: TGTGCCAGCAGCCCCGGAGGAGGGCAGGGGCCTCAGCCCCAGCATTTT
V: TRBV5-6; J: TRBJ1-1; size: NA; D: TRBD1; CDR3: CASSSGKMTGGPEAFF; DNA: TGTGCCAGCAGCTCCGGGAAGATGACAGGGGGTCCTGAAGCTTTCTTT
V: TRBV15; J: TRBJ2-1; size: few; D: NA; CDR3: CATSRGGTVYNEQFF; DNA: TGTGCCACCAGCAGAGGAGGGACTGTCTACAATGAGCAGTTCTTC
V: TRBV6-5; J: TRBJ1-1; size: once; D: NA; CDR3: CASSYWADPLNTEAFF; DNA: TGTGCCAGCAGTTACTGGGCGGACCCTTTGAACACTGAAGCTTTCTTT
V: TRBV30; J: TRBJ1-3; size: NA; D: NA; CDR3: CAWSEGTGNTIYF; DNA: TGTGCCTGGAGTGAAGGGACTGGAAACACCATATATTTT
V: TRBV7-3; J: TRBJ2-2; size: NA; D: TRBD2; CDR3: CASSSLAGDPGELFF; DNA: TGTGCCAGCAGCTCTCTAGCGGGGGATCCCGGGGAGCTGTTTTTT
V: TRBV2; J: TRBJ2-7; size: NA; D: NA; CDR3: CASSSGPLSDEQYF; DNA: TGTGCCAGCAGTTCGGGACCCCTCTCCGACGAGCAGTACTTC
V: TRBV2; J: TRBJ2-7; size: NA; D: TRBD1; CDR3: CASSEGTAVYEQYF; DNA: TGTGCCAGCAGTGAGGGGACAGCAGTCTACGAGCAGTACTTC
V: TRBV2; J: TRBJ1-4; size: NA; D: NA; CDR3: CASSGQATNEKLFF; DNA: TGTGCCAGCAGTGGACAGGCAACTAATGAAAAACTGTTTTTT
V: TRBV6-5; J: TRBJ2-7; size: NA; D: NA; CDR3: CASSRRDEQYF; DNA: TGTGCCAGCAGTCGTCGTGACGAGCAGTACTTC
V: TRBV4-1; J: TRBJ1-6; size: many; D: NA; CDR3: CASSQDWGYPYSPLHF; DNA: TGCGCCAGCAGCCAAGACTGGGGTTATCCTTATTCACCCCTCCACTTT
V: TRBV7-2; J: TRBJ1-3; size: NA; D: NA; CDR3: CASSLTELSGNTIYF; DNA: TGTGCCAGCAGCTTAACAGAGCTCTCTGGAAACACCATATATTTT
V: TRBV19; J: TRBJ1-6; size: NA; D: NA; CDR3: CASSIGGDLKSLHF; DNA: TGTGCCAGTAGTATAGGCGGGGACCTAAAGTCCCTCCACTTT
V: TRBV7-8; J: TRBJ1-2; size: NA; D: TRBD1; CDR3: CASSSKTGFHGYTF; DNA: TGTGCCAGCAGCTCCAAGACAGGGTTCCATGGCTACACCTTC
V: TRBV29-1; J: TRBJ1-1; size: NA; D: NA; CDR3: CSVQPSAGNTEAFF; DNA: TGCAGCGTTCAACCCTCAGCTGGCAACACTGAAGCTTTCTTT
V: TRBV2; J: TRBJ1-6; size: NA; D: NA; CDR3: CASRPEVDNSPLHF; DNA: TGTGCCAGCAGGCCTGAGGTCGACAATTCACCCCTCCACTTT